This entry describes one T cell receptor beta chain. What it recognizes is unknown. These data originate in a study of human T cells and chemical hapten exposure. Looking at the study overall: TCR yields per sample varied mostly from small pooled library volume differences. Study-level points and caveats: With patch test score, the counts of PT1 expanded TCRs showed a positive correlation. There were significantly more large CDR3 similarity clusters among expanded TCRs than among controls.

TCRdb called the RACE reads again in MiXCR, with one record for every CDR3 protein. This table holds 82,000 or so distinct CDR3 sequences, over 10% found once. The time point is: patch test 3, about 24 weeks after DPC sensitization. Described treatment: therapeutic diphenylcyclopropenone sensitization with weekly scalp DPC. The clonotype comes from a woman between 50 and 59 years old with alopecia areata. Some clones in this sample may be carry-over from other donors' samples. Sequences were derived from whole blood, sampled in connection with sensitization to the hapten diphenylcyclopropenone (DPC).

CDR3 protein: CASSSHSGANVLTF. As DNA, the CDR3 is TGCGCCAGCAGCTCCCACTCTGGGGCCAACGTCCTGACTTTC. The chain combines TRBV5-1 with TRBJ2-6; no reliable D call. Trimming shortened V by 3 bases and J by 0 bases, and 4 bases separated the two germline ends. Germline V gives CDR1 SGHRS, CDR2 YFSETQ. The CDR3 covers 14 residues.